Presented here are 4 T cell receptor beta chains from one specimen sequenced in a study of blood T cell repertoires in COVID-19. Using immunoSEQ multiplex PCR, the repertoire was profiled, and TCRdb retains in-frame clones only, with some absent. The sample shows around 72,000 clones, approximately 90% of them seen only once. The sample was peripheral blood. The receptors stem from a woman aged 70-85 years with acute or convalescent COVID-19.

This clone turned up a few times. The CDR3, as DNA: TGTGCCAGCAGCGGGACAGGCTTTTCGGATGAGCAGTTCTTC. This gives the protein CASSGTGFSDEQFF. The chain uses TRBV6-5 and TRBJ2-1, with 8 bases aligning to TRBD1. The V segment lost 6 bases and the J segment 8 bases; nucleotides outside the gene matches: 9. The CDR3 spans 14 residues. CDR1 is MNHEY and CDR2 is SVGAGI in the germline V gene.

The rearrangement joins TRBV30 to TRBJ1-6; no reliable D call. V dropped 4 bases and J dropped 5 bases, with 6 bases sitting between them. This CDR3 is built from 12 residues. CDR1 GTSNPN and CDR2 SVGIG come from the germline V gene (reference sequence). The CDR3 region has the DNA TGTGCCTGGAACCAGGATAATTCACCCCTCCACTTT. Amino acids: CAWNQDNSPLHF.

The V and J genes are TRBV10-2 and TRBJ1-5; 12 bases fit TRBD1. CDR3 length equals 17 residues. V shed 6 bases, J shed 0 bases, and the junction held 6 bases outside the gene matches. Germline CDR1 is WSHSY and CDR2 is SAAADI. The CDR3, as DNA: TGCGCCAGCAGCCCGGGACAGGGGGCTTATAGCAATCAGCCCCAGCATTTT. Its protein is CASSPGQGAYSNQPQHF.

The V gene is TRBV7-2, the J gene TRBJ1-5; 9 bases are a match to TRBD1. The CDR3 runs to 15 residues. CDR1 SGHTA and CDR2 FQGNSA come from the germline V gene. V dropped 4 bases and J dropped 4; count of bases not matched to a gene: 5. The CDR3 bases are TGTGCCAGCAGCTCTCGGACAGGGGAAAATCAGCCCCAGCATTTT. This gives the protein CASSSRTGENQPQHF.